This TCR beta chain derives from a study of blood T cells in healthy people across ages. General study points: While age rose, TCR beta diversity per million T cells dropped in a roughly linear way. Nothing was known about donor CMV status, and this possibly confounded expanded clonotype changes.

V lost 3 bases to trimming and J lost 6 bases, with 17 bases between them. This CDR3 has 15 amino acids. Germline-derived CDR1 and CDR2 are SNHLY and FYNNEI. In regard to this clonotype: Its antigen remains unidentified.

The authors ran a second PCR of 7 to 11 cycles using a sample-barcoded 5' primer and a J-beta primer mix. Unique molecular identifiers of 12 random nucleotides labeled each cDNA. TCRdb itself ran the 5' RACE reads through MiXCR, one entry per CDR3 protein. Of about a million distinct CDR3 sequences detected, 35% to 40% appear once; the ten largest clones hold under 15%. Each donor gave about 9.3 milliliters of peripheral blood. The TCR originated in a man in his late teens or twenties in good health. The chain recombines TRBV2 with TRBJ1-2; D is possibly TRBD1 (6 bases). Sequences were obtained from blood. The CDR3 DNA is TGTGCCAGCAGTGAGCCGGTCAGGGGAAGACATGGCTACACCTTC. This codes for CASSEPVRGRHGYTF. The entire variable domain, with the rest obtained from reference TRBV2 and TRBJ1-2, is as follows: EPEVTQTPSHQVTQMGQEVILRCVPISNHLYFYWYRQILGQKVEFLVSFYNNEISEKSEIFDDQFSVERPDGSNFTLKIRSTKLEDSAMYFCASSEPVRGRHGYTFGSGTRLTVV.